The source of this T cell receptor (beta chain) is a study of vaccination and CD4 T cells after COVID-19. Oncomine TCR Beta short-read sequencing was applied to DNA from cultured CD4+ T cells. Genomic DNA was isolated from CD4+ T cells that had been cultured. TCRdb called the PCR reads again in MiXCR, with one record for every CDR3 protein. The sample has approximately 10,000 distinct CDR3 sequences; 40% to 45% are singletons. CDR3 length equals 15 residues. Trimming shortened V by 5 bases and J by 0 bases, and 13 bases separated the two germline ends. Looked up from germline, CDR1 is LNHDA and CDR2 is SQIVND (reference sequence). Indicated treatment: roughly nine-day PBMC culture with coronavirus spike peptide pools or control peptides (ViraFEST assay). About this clonotype itself: Its antigen is currently unknown.

Sequencing was done on a sample of CD4+ T cells from blood, cultured in vitro. The sequence was obtained from a human donor who had recovered from COVID-19. The chain uses TRBV19 and TRBJ1-2; D is ambiguous. The CDR3 nucleotides read TGTGCCAGTAGTTTGGGTGCCGTAACTAACTATGGCTACACCTTC. It translates to CASSLGAVTNYGYTF.